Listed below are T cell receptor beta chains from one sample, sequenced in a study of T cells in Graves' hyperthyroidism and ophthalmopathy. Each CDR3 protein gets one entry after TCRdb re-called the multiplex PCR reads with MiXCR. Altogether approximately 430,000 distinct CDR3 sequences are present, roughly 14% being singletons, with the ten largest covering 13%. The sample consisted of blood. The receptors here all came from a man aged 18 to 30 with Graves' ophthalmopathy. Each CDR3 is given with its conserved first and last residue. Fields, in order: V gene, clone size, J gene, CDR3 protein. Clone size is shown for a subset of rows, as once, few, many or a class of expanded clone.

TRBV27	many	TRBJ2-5	CASRLVGGQETQYF
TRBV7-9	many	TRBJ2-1	CASSSTGLEQFF
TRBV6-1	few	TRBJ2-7	CASTHTVGAYEQYF
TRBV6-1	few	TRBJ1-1	CASSEDSATEAFF
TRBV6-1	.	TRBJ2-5	CASSRNRGRETQYF
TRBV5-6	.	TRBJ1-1	CASSLVGEAFF
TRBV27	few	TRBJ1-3	CASRSAGNTIYF
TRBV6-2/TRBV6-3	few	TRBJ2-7	CASSYSTSGGYEQYF
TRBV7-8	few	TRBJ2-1	CASSLVGTGSSYNEQFF
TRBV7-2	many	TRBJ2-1	CASSFANYNEQFF
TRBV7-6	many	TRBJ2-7	CASSLAPGEEQYF
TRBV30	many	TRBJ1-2	CAWTATGLSGYTF
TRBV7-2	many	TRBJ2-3	CASSLGPAATDTQYF
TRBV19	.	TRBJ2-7	CASRGPGQGTHEQYF
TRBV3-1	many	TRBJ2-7	CASSQDWEFEQYF
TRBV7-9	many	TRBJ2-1	CASGGPFYNEQFF
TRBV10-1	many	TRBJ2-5	CASSESGLAGVLKETQYF
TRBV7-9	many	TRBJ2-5	CASSLAYGTGQETQYF
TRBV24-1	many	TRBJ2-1	CATSIGPGLGYNEQFF
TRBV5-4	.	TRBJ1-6	CASSLSSSADSPLHF
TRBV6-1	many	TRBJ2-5	CASRESAGEWETQYF
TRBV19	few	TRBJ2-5	CASSYPGQGGETQYF
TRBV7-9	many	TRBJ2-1	CASSSRRWGDYNEQFF
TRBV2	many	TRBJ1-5	CAFSDRGDQPQHF
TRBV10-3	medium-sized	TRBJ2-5	CAIGPGLAGVEETQYF
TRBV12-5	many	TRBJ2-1	CASGHLQGKRYNEQFF
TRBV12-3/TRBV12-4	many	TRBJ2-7	CASRPPGGGVGEQYF
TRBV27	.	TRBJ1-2	CASSPAGVEGSDGYTF
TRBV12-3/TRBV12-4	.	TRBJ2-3	CASSSPGLATDTQYF
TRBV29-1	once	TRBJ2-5	CSVEKTSKGETQYF
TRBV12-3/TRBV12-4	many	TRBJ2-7	CASSLWTYEQYF
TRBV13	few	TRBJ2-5	CASSPLGQFQETQYF
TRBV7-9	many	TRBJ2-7	CASSLEGAVEEQYF
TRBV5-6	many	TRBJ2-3	CASSLGSGGTTDTQYF
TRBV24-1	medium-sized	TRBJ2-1	CATSELDYNEQFF
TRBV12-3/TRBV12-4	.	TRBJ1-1	CASSLSILNTEAFF
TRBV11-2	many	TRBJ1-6	CASSQGSMTPLHF
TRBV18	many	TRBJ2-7	CASSPRAAYEQYF
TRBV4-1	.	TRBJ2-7	CASSQASGGSSYEQYF
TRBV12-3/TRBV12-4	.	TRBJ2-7	CASSFETSGGPTYEQYF
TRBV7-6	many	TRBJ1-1	CASSPRWPASSTEAFF
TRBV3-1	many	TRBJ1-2	CASGPWTGMPGYTF
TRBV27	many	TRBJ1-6	CASSLIDSPLHF
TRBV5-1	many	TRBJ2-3	CASSLRGAADTQYF
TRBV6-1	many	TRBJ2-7	CASSESLAYEQYF
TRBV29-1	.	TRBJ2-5	CSVDPSGGAETQYF
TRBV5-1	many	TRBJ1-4	CASSVEQGATNEKLFF
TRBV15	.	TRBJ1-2	CATSAHRATYGYTF
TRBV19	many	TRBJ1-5	CASSIEAIGQPQHF
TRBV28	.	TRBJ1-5	CASSSGRLGNQPQHF
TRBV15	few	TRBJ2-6	CATSTGTGANVLTF
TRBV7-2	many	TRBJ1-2	CASSSGQNYGYTF
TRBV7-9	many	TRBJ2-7	CASSPQGESYEQYF
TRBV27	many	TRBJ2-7	CASSFSGTGSYEQYF
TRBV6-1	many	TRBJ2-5	CASLRHRQETQYF
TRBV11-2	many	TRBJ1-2	CASSLVTGILGYTF
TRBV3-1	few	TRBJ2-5	CASSQRGGLQETQYF
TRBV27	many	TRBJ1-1	CASNPTGTLEAFF